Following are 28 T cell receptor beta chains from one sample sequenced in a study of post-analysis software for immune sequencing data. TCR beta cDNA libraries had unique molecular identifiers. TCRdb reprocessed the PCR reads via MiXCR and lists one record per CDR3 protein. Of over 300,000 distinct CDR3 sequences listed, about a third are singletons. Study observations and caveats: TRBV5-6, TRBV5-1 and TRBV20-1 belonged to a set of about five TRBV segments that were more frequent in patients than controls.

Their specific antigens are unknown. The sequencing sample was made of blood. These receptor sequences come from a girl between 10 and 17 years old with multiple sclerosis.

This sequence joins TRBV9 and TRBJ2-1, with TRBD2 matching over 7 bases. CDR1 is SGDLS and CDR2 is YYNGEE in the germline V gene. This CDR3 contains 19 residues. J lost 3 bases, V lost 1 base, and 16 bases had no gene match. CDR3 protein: CASSVSVSGLVGFYNEQFF. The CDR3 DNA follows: TGTGCCAGCAGCGTAAGTGTCAGCGGACTAGTGGGGTTCTACAATGAGCAGTTCTTC.

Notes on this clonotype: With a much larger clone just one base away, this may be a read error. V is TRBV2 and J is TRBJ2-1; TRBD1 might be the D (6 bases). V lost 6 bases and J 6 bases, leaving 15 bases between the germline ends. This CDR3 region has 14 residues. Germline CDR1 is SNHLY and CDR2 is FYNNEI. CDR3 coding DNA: TGTGCCAGCAGGGGACAAGTCAGGCGCAATGAGCAGTTCTTC. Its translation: CASRGQVRRNEQFF.

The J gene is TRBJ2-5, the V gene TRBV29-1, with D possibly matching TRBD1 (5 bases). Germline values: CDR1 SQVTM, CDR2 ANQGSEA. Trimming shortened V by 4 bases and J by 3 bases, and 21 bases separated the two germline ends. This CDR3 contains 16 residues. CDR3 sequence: CSVVLLEGVGEETQYF. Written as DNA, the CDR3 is TGCAGCGTTGTCCTGCTTGAAGGGGTAGGGGAAGAGACCCAGTACTTC.

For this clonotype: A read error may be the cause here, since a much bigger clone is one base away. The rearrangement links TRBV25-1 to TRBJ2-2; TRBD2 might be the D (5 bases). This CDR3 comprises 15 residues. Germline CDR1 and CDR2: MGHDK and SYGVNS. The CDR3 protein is CASSGSRANTGERFF. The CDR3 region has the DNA TGTGCCAGCAGTGGGAGTAGGGCAAACACCGGGGAGCGGTTTTTT.

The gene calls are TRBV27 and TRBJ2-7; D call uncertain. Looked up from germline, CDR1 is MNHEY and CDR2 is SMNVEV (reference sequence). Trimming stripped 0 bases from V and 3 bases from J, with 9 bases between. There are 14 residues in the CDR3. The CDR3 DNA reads TGTGCCAGCAGTTTATCCGGCGGTTTCTACGAGCAGTACTTC. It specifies CASSLSGGFYEQYF.

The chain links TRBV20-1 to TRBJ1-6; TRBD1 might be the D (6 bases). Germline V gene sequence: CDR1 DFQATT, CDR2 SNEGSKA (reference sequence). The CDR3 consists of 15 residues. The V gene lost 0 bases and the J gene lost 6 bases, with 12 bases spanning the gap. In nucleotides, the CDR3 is TGCAGTGCTAGAGAAAGTACAGGGCGTAATTCACCCCTCCACTTT. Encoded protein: CSARESTGRNSPLHF.

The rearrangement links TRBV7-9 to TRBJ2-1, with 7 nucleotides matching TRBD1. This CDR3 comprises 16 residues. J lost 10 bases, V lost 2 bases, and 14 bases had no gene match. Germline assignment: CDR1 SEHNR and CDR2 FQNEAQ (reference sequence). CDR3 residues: CASSLNRGEKVREQFF. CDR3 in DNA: TGTGCCAGCAGCTTAAACAGGGGCGAAAAGGTGCGGGAGCAGTTCTTC. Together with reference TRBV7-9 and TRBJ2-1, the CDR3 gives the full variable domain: DTGVSQNPRHKITKRGQNVTFRCDPISEHNRLYWYRQTLGQGPEFLTYFQNEAQLEKSRLLSDRFSAERPKGSFSTLEIQRTEQGDSAMYLCASSLNRGEKVREQFFGPGTRLTVL.

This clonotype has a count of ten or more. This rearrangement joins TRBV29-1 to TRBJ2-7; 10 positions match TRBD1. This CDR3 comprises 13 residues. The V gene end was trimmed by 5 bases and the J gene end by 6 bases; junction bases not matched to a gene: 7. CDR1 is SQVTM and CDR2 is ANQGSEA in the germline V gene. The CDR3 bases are TGCAGCGTTTCCGGGACAGGGGATCTCGAGCAGTACTTC. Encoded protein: CSVSGTGDLEQYF.

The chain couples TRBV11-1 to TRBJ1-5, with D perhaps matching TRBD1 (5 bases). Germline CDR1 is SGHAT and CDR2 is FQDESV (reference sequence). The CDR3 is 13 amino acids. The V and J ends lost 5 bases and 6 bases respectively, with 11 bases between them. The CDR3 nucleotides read TGTGCCAGCAGCCGGGGGGTGGCTCAGCCCCAGCATTTT. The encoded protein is CASSRGVAQPQHF. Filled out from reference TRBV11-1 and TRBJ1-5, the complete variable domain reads EAEVAQSPRYKITEKSQAVAFWCDPISGHATLYWYRQILGQGPELLVQFQDESVVDDSQLPKDRFSAERLKGVDSTLKIQPAELGDSAMYLCASSRGVAQPQHFGDGTRLSIL.

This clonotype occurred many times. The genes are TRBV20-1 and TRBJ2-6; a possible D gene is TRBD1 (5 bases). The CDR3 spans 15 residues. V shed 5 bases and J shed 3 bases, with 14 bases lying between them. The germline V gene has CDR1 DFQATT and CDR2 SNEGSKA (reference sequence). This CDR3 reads CSALALGVGANVLTF. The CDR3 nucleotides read TGCAGTGCTTTAGCTCTAGGGGTTGGGGCCAACGTCCTGACTTTC.

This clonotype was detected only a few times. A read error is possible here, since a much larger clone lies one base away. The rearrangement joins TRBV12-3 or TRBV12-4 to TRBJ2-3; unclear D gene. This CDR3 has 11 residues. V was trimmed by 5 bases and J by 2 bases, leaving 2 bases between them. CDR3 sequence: CASSPTDTQYF. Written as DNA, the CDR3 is TGTGCCAGCAGTCCCACAGATACGCAGTATTTT.

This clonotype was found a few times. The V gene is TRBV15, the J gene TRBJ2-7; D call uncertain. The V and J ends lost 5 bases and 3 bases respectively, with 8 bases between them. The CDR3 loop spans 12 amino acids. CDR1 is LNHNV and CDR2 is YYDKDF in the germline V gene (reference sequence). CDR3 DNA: TGTGCCACCAGCTTAGGCGGCTACGAGCAGTACTTC. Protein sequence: CATSLGGYEQYF.

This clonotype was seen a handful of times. DNA of the CDR3: TGCGCCAGCAGCCAAGTGAACGGTGGAAACACCATATATTTT. Translating gives CASSQVNGGNTIYF. The chain employs TRBV4-3 and TRBJ1-3; D is uncertain. This CDR3 is built from 14 residues. The V end was cut by 1 base, the J end by 3 bases, with 7 bases between. Germline V CDR1 and CDR2: LGHNA, YSLEER.

The CDR3 loop reads CASSLLSHTDEQFF. The CDR3 region has the DNA TGTGCCAGCAGTTTGCTCTCCCACACGGATGAGCAGTTCTTC. This chain links TRBV27 with TRBJ2-1; D not certain. CDR1 MNHEY and CDR2 SMNVEV come from the germline V gene (reference sequence). V was pared by 3 bases and J by 8 bases, with 14 bases between. This CDR3 is built from 14 residues.

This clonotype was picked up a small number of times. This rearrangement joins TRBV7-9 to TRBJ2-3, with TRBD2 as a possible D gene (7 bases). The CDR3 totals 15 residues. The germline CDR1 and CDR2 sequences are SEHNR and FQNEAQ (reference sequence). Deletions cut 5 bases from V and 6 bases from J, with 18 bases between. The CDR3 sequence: CASSPFGGPGDTQYF. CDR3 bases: TGTGCCAGCAGCCCTTTCGGGGGGCCCGGGGATACGCAGTATTTT.

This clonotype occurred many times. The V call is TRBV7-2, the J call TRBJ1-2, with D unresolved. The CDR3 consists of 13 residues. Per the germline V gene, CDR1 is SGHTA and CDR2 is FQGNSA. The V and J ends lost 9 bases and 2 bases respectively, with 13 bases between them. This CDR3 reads CARRSFSNYGYTF. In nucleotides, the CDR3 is TGTGCCAGAAGATCCTTCTCGAACTATGGCTACACCTTC.

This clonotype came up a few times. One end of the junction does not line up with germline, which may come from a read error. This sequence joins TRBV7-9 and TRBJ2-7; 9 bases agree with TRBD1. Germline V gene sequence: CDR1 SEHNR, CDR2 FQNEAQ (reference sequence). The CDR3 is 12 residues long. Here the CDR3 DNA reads TGTGCTAGCAGCGGGACAGGGTGGGAGCAGTACTTC. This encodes CASSGTGWEQYF.

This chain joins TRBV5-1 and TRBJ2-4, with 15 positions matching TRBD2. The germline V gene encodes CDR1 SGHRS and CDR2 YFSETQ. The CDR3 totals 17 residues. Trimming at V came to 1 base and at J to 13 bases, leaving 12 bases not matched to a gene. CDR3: CASSLYNSGLAGGEQYF. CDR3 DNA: TGCGCCAGCAGCTTGTATAATTCGGGACTAGCGGGAGGAGAGCAGTACTTC.

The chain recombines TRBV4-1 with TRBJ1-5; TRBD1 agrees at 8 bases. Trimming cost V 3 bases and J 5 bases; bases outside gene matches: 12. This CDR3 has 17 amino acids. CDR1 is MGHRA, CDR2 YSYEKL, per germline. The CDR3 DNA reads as TGCGCCAGCAGCCACCCGTTCAGGGGGGACAGGCATCAGCCCCAGCATTTT. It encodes CASSHPFRGDRHQPQHF.

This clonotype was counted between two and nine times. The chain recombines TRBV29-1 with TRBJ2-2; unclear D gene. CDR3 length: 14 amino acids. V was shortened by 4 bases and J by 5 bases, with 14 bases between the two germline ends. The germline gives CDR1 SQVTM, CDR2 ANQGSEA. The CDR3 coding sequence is TGCAGCGTTGTCGTTTCGACCCCTACCGGGGAGCTGTTTTTT. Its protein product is CSVVVSTPTGELFF.

The CDR3 loop reads CASSLVGGLTSTDTQYF. CDR3 DNA: TGCGCCAGCAGCCTCGTCGGGGGGCTCACTAGCACAGATACGCAGTATTTT. The chain uses TRBV5-1 and TRBJ2-3; possible D gene TRBD2, 7 bases. Per the germline V gene, CDR1 is SGHRS and CDR2 is YFSETQ. This CDR3 contains 17 residues. V was pared by 4 bases and J by 0 bases, with 18 bases between.

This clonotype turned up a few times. The CDR3 DNA is TGCGCCAGCAGCCAATTTACTGGCGCCTGGGGGAACGAGCAGTACTTC. Amino acid sequence: CASSQFTGAWGNEQYF. V gene TRBV4-3 combines with J gene TRBJ2-7, with D perhaps being TRBD1 or TRBD2 (5 bases each). The CDR3 is 16 amino acids. The germline V and J ends were trimmed by 2 bases and 5 bases, with 19 bases remaining between them. Germline lookup yields CDR1 LGHNA and CDR2 YSLEER.

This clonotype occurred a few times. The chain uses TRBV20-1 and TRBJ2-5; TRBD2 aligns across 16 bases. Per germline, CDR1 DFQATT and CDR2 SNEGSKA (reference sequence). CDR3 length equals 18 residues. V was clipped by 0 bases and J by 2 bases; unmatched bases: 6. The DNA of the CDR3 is TGCAGTGCTAGAGATACCCTGGGACTAGCGGGGGGGCAAGAGACCCAGTACTTC. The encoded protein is CSARDTLGLAGGQETQYF.

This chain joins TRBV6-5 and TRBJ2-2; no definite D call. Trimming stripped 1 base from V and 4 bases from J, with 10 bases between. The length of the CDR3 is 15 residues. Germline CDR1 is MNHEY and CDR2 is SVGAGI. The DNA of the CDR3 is TGTGCCAGCAGTTACTGGGTCCGGTCCACCGGGGAGCTGTTTTTT. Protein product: CASSYWVRSTGELFF.

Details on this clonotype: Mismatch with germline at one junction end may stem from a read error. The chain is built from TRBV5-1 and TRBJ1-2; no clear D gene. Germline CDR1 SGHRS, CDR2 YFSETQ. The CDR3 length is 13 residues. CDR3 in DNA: TGCGCCAACAGCTTGGCCTTTGGCTATGGCTACACCTTC. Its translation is CANSLAFGYGYTF.

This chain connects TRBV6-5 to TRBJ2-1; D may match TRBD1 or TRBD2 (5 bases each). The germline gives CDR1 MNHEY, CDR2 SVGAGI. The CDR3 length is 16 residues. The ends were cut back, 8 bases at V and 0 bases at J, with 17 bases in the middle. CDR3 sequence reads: CASSPQGRISYNEQFF. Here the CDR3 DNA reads TGTGCCAGCTCCCCCCAGGGACGAATCTCCTACAATGAGCAGTTCTTC.

The CDR3 sequence: CASSSYKGPRKSWTQYF. In DNA, the CDR3 is TGTGCCAGCAGCTCATATAAGGGACCGAGGAAGAGTTGGACCCAGTACTTC. The genes are TRBV7-9 and TRBJ2-5, with D perhaps being TRBD1 or TRBD2 (5 bases each). Per germline, CDR1 SEHNR and CDR2 FQNEAQ (reference sequence). The CDR3 has 17 amino acids. V lost 4 bases, J lost 7 bases, and 25 bases lay in between.

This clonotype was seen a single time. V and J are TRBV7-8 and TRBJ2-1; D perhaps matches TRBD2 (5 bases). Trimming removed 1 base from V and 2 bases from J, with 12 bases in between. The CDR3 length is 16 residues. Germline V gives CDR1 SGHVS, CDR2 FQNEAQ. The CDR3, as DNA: TGTGCCAGCAGCTTAGGTTGGCGGGTCGCCTACAATGAGCAGTTCTTC. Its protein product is CASSLGWRVAYNEQFF.